This T cell receptor beta chain emerged from a study of control samples from healthy donors and cancer patients. Germline V gene lookup returns CDR1 MDHEN and CDR2 SYDVKM. V gave up 6 bases and J gave up 7 bases; unmatched junction bases: 4. This CDR3 comprises 13 residues. The protocol was immunoSEQ multiplex PCR, while the TCRdb copy is restricted to in-frame clones and leaves out a portion. This table has about 250,000 clones, over 75% appearing once. As to this clone: With a much larger clone just one base away, this may be a read error. At the DNA level, this CDR3 is encoded by other sequences in the same sample as well.

This clonotype originated in a woman aged 55 to 70 with lung cancer. Sequencing was carried out using PBMCs. V and J are TRBV28 and TRBJ1-5; 9 bases agree with TRBD1. CDR3 loop: CASSQDRGQPQHF. For the CDR3, the DNA is TGTGCCAGCAGCCAGGACAGGGGACAGCCCCAGCATTTT.